Each of the 22 T cell receptor beta chains below was sequenced from the same sample in a study of blood T cell repertoires in COVID-19. Libraries were prepared by immunoSEQ multiplex PCR; TCRdb keeps only in-frame clonotypes and omits some of them. The sample shows some 110,000 clones, about nine tenths of them seen only once. The sample consisted of peripheral blood. All receptors come from a man in his forties with acute or convalescent COVID-19.

This clone was seen only once. The rearrangement joins TRBV19 to TRBJ1-2, with 8 bases that match TRBD1. Germline V gene sequence: CDR1 LNHDA, CDR2 SQIVND (reference sequence). CDR3 length: 16 residues. The V segment lost 5 bases and the J segment 5 bases; nucleotides outside the gene matches: 13. CDR3 in DNA: TGTGCCAGTAGTGCCAATCTGGCAGGGGGCATATATGGCTACACCTTC. Encoded protein: CASSANLAGGIYGYTF.

This clone showed up just a few times. The chain couples TRBV27 to TRBJ2-1; TRBD2 matches at 9 bases. The V and J ends lost 1 base and 8 bases, in that order; junction bases with no gene match: 0. This CDR3 comprises 13 residues. Germline assignment: CDR1 MNHEY and CDR2 SMNVEV (reference sequence). CDR3 in amino acids: CASSLWTSDEQFF. CDR3 bases: TGTGCCAGCAGTTTATGGACTAGCGATGAGCAGTTCTTC.

The rearrangement joins TRBV18 to TRBJ2-4; a weak D match, TRBD1 (6 bases). The CDR3 sequence is 15 residues long. Between the trimmed V and J ends, which lost 5 bases and 3 bases, there was a span of 14 bases. Germline CDR1 reads KGHSH; CDR2 reads LQKENI. The CDR3 region is CASSNGQSVKNIQYF. Written as DNA, the CDR3 is TGTGCCAGCTCAAACGGACAGTCGGTCAAAAACATTCAGTACTTC. The variable domain in full, with the rest retrieved from reference TRBV18 and TRBJ2-4, is NAGVMQNPRHLVRRRGQEARLRCSPMKGHSHVYWYRQLPEEGLKFMVYLQKENIIDESGMPKERFSAEFPKEGPSILRIQQVVRGDSAAYFCASSNGQSVKNIQYFGAGTRLSVL.

This clone was picked up a small number of times. The chain employs TRBV30 and TRBJ1-4; D uncertain. V was cut by 4 bases and J by 8 bases, with 23 bases left in between. Germline V gene data show CDR1 as GTSNPN and CDR2 as SVGIG (reference sequence). This CDR3 spans 16 amino acids. The CDR3 is CAWNLLSAKTKEKLFF. The CDR3 coding sequence is TGTGCCTGGAACCTACTATCAGCCAAAACCAAGGAAAAACTGTTTTTT.

The V call is TRBV11-2, the J call TRBJ1-1; D is possibly TRBD1 (5 bases). The CDR3 sequence is 15 residues long. The V gene's germline CDR1 is SGHAT and CDR2 FQNNGV. V lost 0 bases and J 1 base, leaving 9 bases between the germline ends. The chain's CDR3 is CASSLEGRANTEAFF. The CDR3 DNA is TGTGCCAGCAGCTTAGAGGGCAGGGCGAACACTGAAGCTTTCTTT.

The chain uses TRBV11-2 and TRBJ2-1; 7 nucleotides align to TRBD2. This CDR3 spans 15 amino acids. CDR1 and CDR2 from the germline V gene are SGHAT and FQNNGV. Unmatched junction bases numbered 11, after V lost 5 bases and J lost 7 bases. The CDR3 DNA is TGTGCCAGCAGCATACGGGGGGACCCCACTAATGAGCAGTTCTTC. Encoded protein: CASSIRGDPTNEQFF.

The chain recombines TRBV28 with TRBJ2-1; no definite D call. Germline CDR1 reads MDHEN; CDR2 reads SYDVKM. V dropped 7 bases and J dropped 0 bases, with 10 bases sitting between them. CDR3 size: 14 residues. The chain's CDR3 is CASKYLSSYNEQFF. The CDR3, as DNA: TGTGCCAGCAAGTACCTTAGCTCCTACAATGAGCAGTTCTTC. The full variable domain, in which reference TRBV28 and TRBJ2-1 provide the parts outside the CDR3, is DVKVTQSSRYLVKRTGEKVFLECVQDMDHENMFWYRQDPGLGLRLIYFSYDVKMKEKGDIPEGYSVSREKKERFSLILESASTNQTSMYLCASKYLSSYNEQFFGPGTRLTVL.

The chain links TRBV25-1 to TRBJ1-1, with no clear D. Germline V gene data show CDR1 as MGHDK and CDR2 as SYGVNS. Trimming took off 6 bases at V and 5 bases at J, with 10 bases between the two ends. The CDR3 runs 12 residues. The CDR3 protein is CASRGPGTEAFF. CDR3 DNA sequence: TGTGCCAGCAGAGGACCGGGGACTGAAGCTTTCTTT. Filled out from reference TRBV25-1 and TRBJ1-1, the complete variable domain reads EADIYQTPRYLVIGTGKKITLECSQTMGHDKMYWYQQDPGMELHLIHYSYGVNSTEKGDLSSESTVSRIRTEHFPLTLESARPSHTSQYLCASRGPGTEAFFGQGTRLTVV.

The V and J genes are TRBV5-1 and TRBJ2-7, with 8 bases fitting TRBD1. Unmatched junction bases numbered 7, after V lost 4 bases and J lost 4 bases. The CDR3 is 14 amino acids. Germline V CDR1 and CDR2: SGHRS, YFSETQ. The CDR3 reads CASSEGQGWYEQYF. CDR3 sequence (DNA): TGCGCCAGCAGCGAAGGACAGGGTTGGTACGAGCAGTACTTC.

The V gene is TRBV3-1 (or the pseudogene TRBV3-2), the J gene TRBJ2-5, with a tentative D call TRBD1 (6 bases). The CDR3 covers 16 residues. V was trimmed by 0 bases and J by 1 base, leaving 12 bases between them. Per the germline V gene, CDR1 is LGHDT and CDR2 is YNNKEL (reference sequence). As DNA, the CDR3 is TGTGCCAGCAGCCAAGATCTCACAGGGTGCCAAGAGACCCAGTACTTC. This translates into CASSQDLTGCQETQYF.

The chain links TRBV30 to TRBJ1-2; 7 nucleotides agree with TRBD1. The germline gives CDR1 GTSNPN, CDR2 SVGIG (reference sequence). This CDR3 has 13 amino acids. Trimming cost V 7 bases and J 6 bases; bases outside gene matches: 11. The CDR3 loop is CALNLSGGDGYTF. Written as DNA, the CDR3 is TGTGCCTTAAATCTATCAGGGGGAGATGGCTACACCTTC. The full variable domain, its missing parts supplied by reference TRBV30 and TRBJ1-2, is SQTIHQWPATLVQPVGSPLSLECTVEGTSNPNLYWYRQAAGRGLQLLFYSVGIGQISSEVPQNLSASRPQDRQFILSSKKLLLSDSGFYLCALNLSGGDGYTFGSGTRLTVV.

V usage is TRBV4-1 and J usage is TRBJ1-5, with 10 nucleotides matching TRBD1. V lost 5 bases and J lost 5; bases outside the gene matches: 6. Germline CDR1 MGHRA, CDR2 YSYEKL. This CDR3 contains 15 residues. The CDR3 DNA is TGCGCCAGCAGCGGACAGGGGGGAATAGATCAGCCCCAGCATTTT. Translation: CASSGQGGIDQPQHF.

This clone was counted a few times. The chain employs TRBV19 and TRBJ1-5, with D possibly matching TRBD1 (6 bases). V dropped 5 bases and J dropped 3 bases, with 8 bases sitting between them. This CDR3 has 13 residues. CDR1 and CDR2 from the germline V gene are LNHDA and SQIVND (reference sequence). CDR3 loop: CASSGQYNQPQHF. DNA of the CDR3: TGTGCCAGTAGTGGACAGTACAATCAGCCCCAGCATTTT.

This chain connects TRBV5-4 to TRBJ1-6; no reliable D call. Deletions cut 3 bases from V and 7 bases from J, with 8 bases between. Germline-derived CDR1 and CDR2 are SGHNT and YYREEE (reference sequence). This CDR3 spans 13 amino acids. The CDR3 here is CASSSLQNSPLHF. The CDR3 nucleotides read TGTGCCAGCAGCTCCTTACAGAATTCACCCCTCCACTTT. Full variable domain (rest looked up from reference TRBV5-4 and TRBJ1-6): ETGVTQSPTHLIKTRGQQVTLRCSSQSGHNTVSWYQQALGQGPQFIFQYYREEENGRGNFPPRFSGLQFPNYSSELNVNALELDDSALYLCASSSLQNSPLHFGNGTRLTVT.

This clone was counted ten times or more. The V gene is TRBV7-8, the J gene TRBJ2-1; maybe TRBD2 (5 bases). This CDR3 spans 13 amino acids. Deletions cut 5 bases from V and 10 bases from J, with 15 bases between. Germline V lookup: CDR1 SGHVS, CDR2 FQNEAQ. The CDR3: CASSPPRREEQFF. In DNA, the CDR3 is TGTGCCAGCAGCCCCCCTCGACGGGAAGAGCAGTTCTTC.

The genes are TRBV4-1 and TRBJ2-7; tentative D call: TRBD2 (5 bases). The CDR3 runs 15 residues. Germline-derived CDR1 and CDR2 are MGHRA and YSYEKL. Trimming removed 0 bases at V and 4 bases at J, with 13 bases between. The CDR3 DNA reads as TGCGCCAGCAGCCAAGATTTCGGGGATTTATACGAGCAGTACTTC. Protein: CASSQDFGDLYEQYF.

The chain has TRBV5-4 and TRBJ2-1, with 7 bases matching TRBD1. With 4 bases clipped from V and 9 bases from J, the junction kept 10 bases outside the gene matches. The CDR3 is 14 amino acids. Germline CDR1 reads SGHNT; CDR2 reads YYREEE (reference sequence). The DNA for the CDR3 is TGTGCCAGCAGCGAGTCACAGGGGCGCAGTGAGCAGTTCTTC. It codes for CASSESQGRSEQFF. The full variable domain, its missing parts supplied by reference TRBV5-4 and TRBJ2-1, is ETGVTQSPTHLIKTRGQQVTLRCSSQSGHNTVSWYQQALGQGPQFIFQYYREEENGRGNFPPRFSGLQFPNYSSELNVNALELDDSALYLCASSESQGRSEQFFGPGTRLTVL.

The genes are TRBV9 and TRBJ1-2; D remains ambiguous. With 2 bases removed from V and 0 bases from J, the gap between germline ends came to 5 bases. The CDR3 loop spans 13 amino acids. The germline CDR1 and CDR2 sequences are SGDLS and YYNGEE. CDR3 sequence (DNA): TGTGCCAGCAGCGTCCGAGCTAACTATGGCTACACCTTC. Protein sequence: CASSVRANYGYTF. The full variable domain, completed using reference TRBV9 and TRBJ1-2, is DSGVTQTPKHLITATGQRVTLRCSPRSGDLSVYWYQQSLDQGLQFLIQYYNGEERAKGNILERFSAQQFPDLHSELNLSSLELGDSALYFCASSVRANYGYTFGSGTRLTVV.

This clone has only one observation. This sequence joins TRBV19 and TRBJ2-3; the match to TRBD1 covers 7 bases. Trimming at V came to 10 bases and at J to 1 base, leaving 8 bases not matched to a gene. Germline V lookup: CDR1 LNHDA, CDR2 SQIVND (reference sequence). The CDR3 contains 14 residues. CDR3 sequence (DNA): TGTGCCACGCAAGGGGGCCCCGGCACAGATACGCAGTATTTT. It encodes CATQGGPGTDTQYF.

The rearrangement uses TRBV19 and TRBJ1-1; perhaps TRBD1 as D (5 bases). Between the trimmed V and J ends, which lost 2 bases and 3 bases, there was a span of 13 bases. This CDR3 is 15 amino acids long. Germline V gives CDR1 LNHDA, CDR2 SQIVND (reference sequence). CDR3 bases: TGTGCCAGTAGTATATACGGGGGGAAGGACACTGAAGCTTTCTTT. Its protein is CASSIYGGKDTEAFF.

V usage is TRBV10-2 and J usage is TRBJ1-3; D not certain. From germline, CDR1 is WSHSY and CDR2 SAAADI. This CDR3 has 16 amino acids. V was shortened by 3 bases and J by 0 bases, with 12 bases between the two germline ends. The CDR3: CASSDSPRGSGNTIYF. The CDR3 DNA reads as TGCGCCAGCAGTGACTCCCCTCGGGGCTCTGGAAACACCATATATTTT.

The V gene is TRBV9, the J gene TRBJ1-5; possible D gene TRBD1, 5 bases. The germline V and J ends were trimmed by 0 bases and 2 bases, with 12 bases remaining between them. Germline CDR1 SGDLS, CDR2 YYNGEE. This CDR3 comprises 16 residues. The CDR3 sequence: CASSVGSGEGNQPQHF. DNA for the CDR3: TGTGCCAGCAGCGTAGGTTCGGGGGAGGGCAATCAGCCCCAGCATTTT.